These 16 T cell receptor beta chains were sequenced from one sample in a study of OX40 agonist ivuxolimab in advanced cancers. The repertoire was sequenced with immunoSEQ multiplex PCR; TCRdb's copy has only in-frame clones and lacks some. This table has around 89,000 clones, approximately 91% appearing once. The sequenced sample was CD4+ or CD8+ T cells sorted from blood, obtained in a trial of the OX40 agonist ivuxolimab. Receptor source: an adult with an advanced solid tumor such as melanoma, head and neck, liver or kidney cancer.

The CDR3 protein is CAISVGSNTQYF. DNA of the CDR3: TGTGCCATCAGTGTGGGTAGTAATACGCAGTATTTT. The rearrangement links TRBV10-3 to TRBJ2-3, with D unclear. From germline, CDR1 is ENHRY and CDR2 SYGVKD. This CDR3 comprises 12 residues. V gave up 4 bases and J gave up 7 bases, with 9 bases separating them.

This sequence joins TRBV7-5 and TRBJ2-7. TRBV7-5 corresponds to a pseudogene. The CDR3 covers 15 residues. The CDR3 coding sequence is TGTGTCAGAAGCCCCTACATCGCAGTAGGTTACGAGCAGTACTTC. Its protein product is CVRSPYIAVGYEQYF.

The V and J genes are TRBV5-4 and TRBJ2-1; 7 bases are shared with TRBD2. CDR3 length equals 15 residues. The V gene's germline CDR1 is SGHNT and CDR2 YYREEE (reference sequence). With 0 bases clipped from V and 5 bases from J, the junction kept 5 bases outside the gene matches. The CDR3 DNA follows: TGTGCCAGCAGCTTGGGGGCGGGAGCTAACAATGAGCAGTTCTTC. Amino acid sequence: CASSLGAGANNEQFF.

The J gene is TRBJ1-2, the V gene TRBV5-1, with TRBD1 matching over 9 bases. CDR1 SGHRS and CDR2 YFSETQ come from the germline V gene. CDR3 length: 15 amino acids. The junction had 8 bases not matched to a gene; V was cut back by 0 bases and J by 8 bases. Written as DNA, the CDR3 is TGCGCCAGCAGCTTGGTAGGACAGGGGTCGGAGGGCTACACCTTC. Its protein is CASSLVGQGSEGYTF.

This clone was detected a few times. CDR3 coding DNA: TGTGCCAGCAGCTTAGGCCTAAGTGGCTATGGCTACACCTTC. Translated, it gives CASSLGLSGYGYTF. This rearrangement joins TRBV7-2 to TRBJ1-2, with unresolved D. This CDR3 spans 14 amino acids. CDR1 is SGHTA, CDR2 FQGNSA, per germline. Deletions cut 1 base from V and 4 bases from J, with 10 bases between.

This chain joins TRBV7-9 and TRBJ2-7, with unresolved D. Germline CDR1 and CDR2: SEHNR and FQNEAQ (reference sequence). Trimming shortened V by 5 bases and J by 0 bases, and 8 bases separated the two germline ends. The CDR3 spans 13 residues. The CDR3 sequence: CASSRDNSYEQYF. For the CDR3, the DNA is TGTGCCAGCAGCCGAGACAACTCCTACGAGCAGTACTTC.

The genes are TRBV7-8 and TRBJ1-1, with D unresolved. Per the germline V gene, CDR1 is SGHVS and CDR2 is FQNEAQ. Trimming cost V 3 bases and J 4 bases, with 9 bases left between them. The length of the CDR3 is 13 residues. The CDR3 reads CASSFQDGTEAFF. The CDR3, as DNA: TGTGCCAGCAGCTTCCAGGATGGCACTGAAGCTTTCTTT.

V is TRBV5-1 and J is TRBJ2-7; TRBD1 matches at 10 bases. V shed 3 bases and J 2 bases; nucleotides not matched to a gene: 2. Germline assignment: CDR1 SGHRS and CDR2 YFSETQ. This CDR3 has 14 residues. The CDR3 region has the DNA TGCGCCAGCAGCTGGGGACAGGGGACCTACGAGCAGTACTTC. Protein sequence: CASSWGQGTYEQYF.

The chain combines TRBV27 with TRBJ1-2; the D gene is possibly TRBD1 (6 bases). Germline V gene sequence: CDR1 MNHEY, CDR2 SMNVEV (reference sequence). The CDR3 runs to 18 residues. Trimming shortened V by 5 bases and J by 3 bases, and 25 bases separated the two germline ends. The CDR3 DNA is TGTGCCAGCAGTCGTGATCACAGGGAACCGTTGGGGGACTATGGCTACACCTTC. This codes for CASSRDHREPLGDYGYTF.

V usage is TRBV18 and J usage is TRBJ2-2, with 9 nucleotides matching TRBD2. Losses at the gene ends were 6 bases for V and 4 bases for J; bases not matched to a gene: 6. From germline, CDR1 is KGHSH and CDR2 LQKENI. This CDR3 spans 15 amino acids. CDR3 loop: CASSSGTSFTGELFF. The CDR3 DNA sequence: TGTGCCAGCTCGTCCGGGACTAGCTTCACCGGGGAGCTGTTTTTT.

The rearrangement uses TRBV20-1 and TRBJ2-3; no reliable D call. CDR3 length: 10 amino acids. Germline-derived CDR1 and CDR2 are DFQATT and SNEGSKA (reference sequence). V lost 3 bases to trimming and J lost 12 bases, with 10 bases between them. This CDR3 is CSASQARQYF. In nucleotides, the CDR3 is TGCAGTGCTAGCCAGGCTAGACAGTATTTT.

The V and J genes are TRBV5-6 and TRBJ2-3; 12 bases fit TRBD2. Germline CDR1 SGHDT, CDR2 YYEEEE. This CDR3 is 18 amino acids long. V gave up 1 base and J gave up 0 bases; unmatched junction bases: 6. CDR3 residues: CASSLRLAGEFSTDTQYF. The DNA for the CDR3 is TGTGCCAGCAGCTTGCGACTAGCGGGAGAATTTAGCACAGATACGCAGTATTTT.

The V call is TRBV20-1, the J call TRBJ2-3; the D is unclear. This CDR3 is 11 amino acids long. Trimming cost V 3 bases and J 4 bases, with 5 bases left between them. The germline gives CDR1 DFQATT, CDR2 SNEGSKA (reference sequence). The CDR3 spells CSARLADTQYF. Written as DNA, the CDR3 is TGCAGTGCTAGGCTCGCAGATACGCAGTATTTT.

The J gene is TRBJ2-5, the V gene TRBV7-9; D may be TRBD2 (5 bases). CDR3 length: 16 amino acids. Trimming cost V 7 bases and J 2 bases, with 20 bases left between them. Germline CDR1 reads SEHNR; CDR2 reads FQNEAQ (reference sequence). The CDR3 DNA follows: TGTGCCAGCACCCTTCCCAGCGGAGGTCAACAAGAGACCCAGTACTTC. Encoded protein: CASTLPSGGQQETQYF.

The rearrangement joins TRBV7-3 to TRBJ2-7; 9 bases map to TRBD1. V lost 5 bases, J lost 6 bases, and 5 bases stayed unmatched. The CDR3 runs to 13 residues. Germline-derived CDR1 and CDR2 are SGHTA and FQGTGA. The CDR3 sequence: CASSLGQGGEQYF. The CDR3 nucleotides read TGTGCCAGCAGCCTGGGACAGGGTGGCGAGCAGTACTTC.

The V call is TRBV4-1, the J call TRBJ2-3; weak D call: TRBD2 (6 bases). Looked up from germline, CDR1 is MGHRA and CDR2 is YSYEKL. This CDR3 spans 18 amino acids. The V end lost 5 bases, the J end lost 3 bases, and 24 bases lay between the germline ends. CDR3 in DNA: TGCGCCAGCAGCGACACGGCGGCCGGAGGGGCTTTGACAGATACGCAGTATTTT. It is translated as CASSDTAAGGALTDTQYF.